The 30 T cell receptor beta chains below come from one sample, sequenced in a study of blood T cell repertoires in COVID-19. TCRdb's copy holds only in-frame clones and misses some; the assay was immunoSEQ multiplex PCR. The table has tens of thousands of clones, over 75% seen once; the top ten hold under 4.5%. Material for sequencing was peripheral blood. Source of these receptors: a woman between 55 and 75 years old with acute or convalescent COVID-19.

This chain links TRBV5-1 with TRBJ1-1; D unresolved. The CDR3 has 15 residues. CDR1 SGHRS and CDR2 YFSETQ come from the germline V gene. V lost 5 bases and J 1 base, leaving 15 bases between the germline ends. The CDR3 is CASSRDDTANTEAFF. Written as DNA, the CDR3 is TGCGCCAGCAGTCGTGATGACACAGCGAACACTGAAGCTTTCTTT.

The gene calls are TRBV5-1 and TRBJ2-2; 7 nucleotides line up with TRBD1. The ends lost 5 bases at V and 1 base at J; junction bases unmatched: 2. Germline V gene data show CDR1 as SGHRS and CDR2 as YFSETQ. The CDR3 is made up of 14 amino acids. The CDR3 nucleotides read TGCGCCAGCAGGGGGACAGAGAACACCGGGGAGCTGTTTTTT. Translated, it gives CASRGTENTGELFF.

This rearrangement joins TRBV10-2 to TRBJ1-1, with D perhaps TRBD1 (5 bases). V gave up 4 bases and J gave up 0 bases, with 6 bases separating them. The CDR3 runs to 13 residues. Germline V gives CDR1 WSHSY, CDR2 SAAADI. CDR3 loop: CASSAGVNTEAFF. CDR3 in DNA: TGCGCCAGCAGTGCGGGGGTGAACACTGAAGCTTTCTTT.

The V and J genes are TRBV5-5 and TRBJ2-7, with D perhaps matching TRBD1 (5 bases). The CDR3 is 12 amino acids. Deletions cut 5 bases from V and 5 bases from J, with 11 bases between. Germline lookup yields CDR1 SGHKS and CDR2 YYEKEE (reference sequence). CDR3 DNA: TGTGCCAGCAGAGGGGCGTCCCACGAGCAGTACTTC. It is translated as CASRGASHEQYF.

This clone came up a few times. The chain has TRBV19 and TRBJ1-2; 9 bases are shared with TRBD1. The length of the CDR3 is 15 residues. CDR1 is LNHDA, CDR2 SQIVND, per germline (reference sequence). V lost 5 bases to trimming and J lost 6 bases; unmatched junction nucleotides: 10. The CDR3 DNA follows: TGTGCCAGTAGTTCCCGGACAGGGGATCGCGATGGCTACACCTTC. It yields the protein CASSSRTGDRDGYTF.

The genes are TRBV20-1 and TRBJ1-6, with D possibly being TRBD1 (5 bases). CDR1 and CDR2 (germline): DFQATT, SNEGSKA (reference sequence). The CDR3 has 13 amino acids. Trimming removed 3 bases from V and 9 bases from J, with 12 bases in between. CDR3 amino acids: CSASGAIGSPLHF. CDR3 DNA: TGCAGTGCTAGTGGGGCCATAGGTTCACCCCTCCACTTT.

The J gene is TRBJ1-2, the V gene TRBV4-2; D possibly corresponds to TRBD1 (5 bases). CDR1 LGHNA and CDR2 YNFKEQ come from the germline V gene. Trimming cost V 1 base and J 11 bases, with 8 bases left between them. The CDR3 spans 11 residues. This chain's CDR3 is CASSQAGGYTF. The CDR3 DNA sequence: TGTGCCAGCAGCCAAGCGGGGGGATACACCTTC.

Concerning this clone itself: A read error may produce the germline difference seen at one junction end. This rearrangement joins TRBV4-1 to TRBJ1-1, with TRBD1 matching over 9 bases. This CDR3 has 16 amino acids. Germline V CDR1 and CDR2: MGHRA, YSYEKL. The CDR3 here is CASSPGTGRLNTEAFF. The CDR3 DNA reads TGCGCCAGCAGCCCGGGGACAGGGCGTTTGAATACTGAAGCTTTCTTT.

This clone turned up a few times. This chain links TRBV13 with TRBJ1-3, with 8 positions matching TRBD1. This CDR3 comprises 16 residues. The ends lost 4 bases at V and 4 bases at J; junction bases unmatched: 9. Germline CDR1 reads PRHDT; CDR2 reads FYEKMQ (reference sequence). The CDR3 DNA sequence: TGTGCCAGCAGCTCTACTCATACAGGGGGAGGAAACACCATATATTTT. Amino acid sequence: CASSSTHTGGGNTIYF.

The genes are TRBV7-2 and TRBJ1-1, with 7 bases matching TRBD1. Germline CDR1 SGHTA, CDR2 FQGNSA. This CDR3 region has 16 residues. J was trimmed by 7 bases and V by 2 bases; bases with no gene match: 13. The CDR3 DNA sequence: TGTGCCAGCAGCTTACATCTCGGGACAGCAAACGGTGAAGCTTTCTTT. Translating gives CASSLHLGTANGEAFF.

The CDR3 nucleotides are TGTGCCAGCAGCGCACGGGACAGGGGGGTGGTTGACAACACTGAAGCTTTCTTT. This gives the protein CASSARDRGVVDNTEAFF. The genes are TRBV9 and TRBJ1-1, with 11 bases that match TRBD1. In germline, CDR1 is SGDLS, CDR2 YYNGEE. This CDR3 is built from 18 residues. After removal of 3 bases from V and 2 bases from J, the junction contained 12 bases not matched to a gene.

This clone was recorded once. This sequence joins TRBV19 and TRBJ2-7; tentative D call: TRBD1 (6 bases). The CDR3 spans 13 residues. In germline, CDR1 is LNHDA, CDR2 SQIVND (reference sequence). Trimming shortened V by 3 bases and J by 6 bases, and 12 bases separated the two germline ends. The DNA for the CDR3 is TGTGCCAGTAGTATGGACAGTATGAGCGAGCAGTACTTC. It translates to CASSMDSMSEQYF.

This clone came up once. This chain joins TRBV30 and TRBJ1-5; D is possibly TRBD1 (5 bases). CDR3 size: 13 residues. Germline CDR1 is GTSNPN and CDR2 is SVGIG (reference sequence). The germline V and J ends were trimmed by 5 bases and 5 bases, with 13 bases remaining between them. Here the CDR3 DNA reads TGTGCCTGGTCCCGGCAGGGCGATCAGCCCCAGCATTTT. Its translation is CAWSRQGDQPQHF.

The chain joins TRBV4-2 to TRBJ1-3, with 7 bases aligning to TRBD1. Per germline, CDR1 LGHNA and CDR2 YNFKEQ. This CDR3 has 17 residues. After removal of 2 bases from V and 3 bases from J, the junction contained 10 bases not matched to a gene. CDR3 sequence: CASSQRTPGQSGNTIYF. CDR3 nucleotide sequence: TGTGCCAGCAGCCAAAGGACTCCGGGACAGAGTGGAAACACCATATATTTT.

V usage is TRBV6-5 and J usage is TRBJ2-2; D may be TRBD1 (6 bases). CDR3 length: 16 amino acids. The germline V gene encodes CDR1 MNHEY and CDR2 SVGAGI. Trimming took 4 bases from V and 4 from J, leaving 16 bases between them. CDR3 sequence reads: CASSLDRTRSTGELFF. The CDR3 DNA reads as TGTGCCAGCAGTTTAGACAGGACGAGAAGCACCGGGGAGCTGTTTTTT.

This chain connects TRBV3-1 (or the pseudogene TRBV3-2) to TRBJ1-3; D unclear. V dropped 0 bases and J dropped 5 bases, with 5 bases sitting between them. Germline V lookup: CDR1 LGHDT, CDR2 YNNKEL (reference sequence). The CDR3 consists of 13 residues. The CDR3 nucleotides are TGTGCCAGCAGCCAAGACGTAAGAAACACCATATATTTT. It yields the protein CASSQDVRNTIYF.

The CDR3 region is CATTIQGVTNTEAFF. The CDR3, as DNA: TGTGCCACGACTATCCAGGGGGTGACGAACACTGAAGCTTTCTTT. V is TRBV18 and J is TRBJ1-1; the match to TRBD1 covers 7 bases. This CDR3 is 15 amino acids long. J lost 1 base, V lost 10 bases, and 12 bases had no gene match. From germline, CDR1 is KGHSH and CDR2 LQKENI.

This clone was picked up one time. This chain joins TRBV9 and TRBJ2-1, with D perhaps TRBD2 (6 bases). CDR1 is SGDLS and CDR2 is YYNGEE in the germline V gene. The CDR3 has 16 amino acids. Trimming removed 0 bases from V and 0 bases from J, with 10 bases in between. The CDR3 protein is CASSVGAGSSYNEQFF. DNA for the CDR3: TGTGCCAGCAGCGTAGGCGCGGGAAGCTCCTACAATGAGCAGTTCTTC.

V and J are TRBV3-1 (or the pseudogene TRBV3-2) and TRBJ2-1; D remains unclear. V gave up 1 base and J gave up 9 bases, with 19 bases separating them. This CDR3 is built from 16 residues. CDR1 and CDR2 from the germline V gene are LGHDT and YNNKEL (reference sequence). CDR3 sequence (DNA): TGTGCCAGCAGCCAAGCGACTCGTCGTGTGCTCGGTGAGCAGTTCTTC. Protein product: CASSQATRRVLGEQFF.

V and J are TRBV2 and TRBJ1-2; D ambiguous. Germline assignment: CDR1 SNHLY and CDR2 FYNNEI. CDR3 length: 15 residues. The V end was cut by 5 bases, the J end by 3 bases, with 16 bases between. This chain's CDR3 is CASSPGWVSDYGYTF. CDR3 in DNA: TGTGCCAGCAGTCCGGGGTGGGTTTCGGACTATGGCTACACCTTC.

This clone occurred many times. The V call is TRBV15, the J call TRBJ2-1, with TRBD2 identical over 8 bases. Germline values: CDR1 LNHNV, CDR2 YYDKDF (reference sequence). The CDR3 runs to 15 residues. V was pared by 5 bases and J by 3 bases, with 6 bases of the junction left unmatched. The CDR3 reads CATSREGPIYNEQFF. Written as DNA, the CDR3 is TGTGCCACCAGCCGGGAGGGGCCCATCTACAATGAGCAGTTCTTC.

This chain connects TRBV5-1 to TRBJ1-1; 10 positions agree with TRBD1. Per the germline V gene, CDR1 is SGHRS and CDR2 is YFSETQ. With 0 bases clipped from V and 3 bases from J, the junction kept 5 bases outside the gene matches. This CDR3 contains 16 residues. This CDR3 is CASSLGGTGAHTEAFF. CDR3 in DNA: TGCGCCAGCAGCTTGGGGGGGACAGGGGCTCACACTGAAGCTTTCTTT. Full variable domain (rest looked up from reference TRBV5-1 and TRBJ1-1): KAGVTQTPRYLIKTRGQQVTLSCSPISGHRSVSWYQQTPGQGLQFLFEYFSETQRNKGNFPGRFSGRQFSNSRSEMNVSTLELGDSALYLCASSLGGTGAHTEAFFGQGTRLTVV.

The V call is TRBV18, the J call TRBJ1-1; possibly TRBD1 for D (6 bases). The V gene's germline CDR1 is KGHSH and CDR2 LQKENI. The CDR3 contains 13 residues. The V end lost 1 base, the J end lost 5 bases, and 8 bases lay between the germline ends. The chain's CDR3 is CASSPLQGTEAFF. The CDR3 nucleotides are TGTGCCAGCTCACCACTACAGGGAACTGAAGCTTTCTTT.

The chain has TRBV3-1 (or the pseudogene TRBV3-2) and TRBJ1-6; TRBD1 matches 7 bases. This CDR3 contains 16 residues. Trimming cost V 4 bases and J 8 bases; bases outside gene matches: 11. In germline, CDR1 is LGHDT, CDR2 YNNKEL (reference sequence). CDR3 sequence: CASSPTGTVGHSPLHF. The CDR3 DNA reads TGTGCCAGCAGCCCTACCGGGACAGTGGGACATTCACCCCTCCACTTT.

The V and J genes are TRBV28 and TRBJ2-1; the match to TRBD2 covers 8 bases. The CDR3 spans 17 residues. The ends lost 4 bases at V and 4 bases at J; junction bases unmatched: 12. In germline, CDR1 is MDHEN, CDR2 SYDVKM. The CDR3: CASSSSYRGGWYNEQFF. In DNA form, the CDR3 reads TGTGCCAGCAGTTCAAGCTATCGGGGGGGCTGGTACAATGAGCAGTTCTTC.

This rearrangement joins TRBV11-2 to TRBJ2-3; maybe TRBD1 (5 bases). V shed 5 bases and J shed 5 bases, with 20 bases lying between them. CDR3 length: 16 amino acids. Germline values: CDR1 SGHAT, CDR2 FQNNGV. CDR3 sequence reads: CASSNKGRQAIDTQYF. DNA for the CDR3: TGTGCCAGCAGCAATAAGGGGCGTCAAGCGATAGATACGCAGTATTTT.

The chain joins TRBV12-3 or TRBV12-4 to TRBJ2-5, with TRBD2 identical over 8 bases. This CDR3 is 13 amino acids long. The trim removed 7 bases at V and 2 bases at J, leaving 3 bases unmatched. The DNA of the CDR3 is TGTGCCAGCAAGGCTAGCGGGCAAGAGACCCAGTACTTC. Residues: CASKASGQETQYF.

The genes are TRBV4-1 and TRBJ2-2; tentative D call: TRBD2 (7 bases). The length of the CDR3 is 18 residues. The V gene lost 3 bases and the J gene lost 6 bases, with 23 bases spanning the gap. Germline values: CDR1 MGHRA, CDR2 YSYEKL. The DNA for the CDR3 is TGCGCCAGCAGCCACAGTAAACCTGGGGGGGCGTTCGCCGGGGAGCTGTTTTTT. Amino acids: CASSHSKPGGAFAGELFF.

The V call is TRBV6-5, the J call TRBJ2-1; perhaps TRBD2 as D (5 bases). V was trimmed by 4 bases and J by 9 bases, leaving 22 bases between them. CDR3 length equals 16 residues. Germline V gives CDR1 MNHEY, CDR2 SVGAGI. CDR3 sequence reads: CASSSRPSFSASEQFF. CDR3 coding DNA: TGTGCCAGCAGTTCCCGCCCTTCCTTTAGCGCAAGTGAGCAGTTCTTC.

The gene calls are TRBV18 and TRBJ2-1; 9 bases are shared with TRBD2. Germline CDR1 KGHSH, CDR2 LQKENI. This CDR3 has 16 residues. V lost 0 bases, J lost 4 bases, and 4 bases stayed unmatched. The CDR3 loop is CASSPPISGGYNEQFF. CDR3 bases: TGTGCCAGCTCACCACCGATTAGCGGGGGTTACAATGAGCAGTTCTTC.